This T cell receptor beta chain was observed in a study of CD8 T cells in Susac syndrome. RNA totalling roughly 0.45 to 1 ug underwent reverse transcription with random hexamers. TCRdb redid the calling of the immunoSEQ multiplex PCR reads with MiXCR, one entry per CDR3 protein. In the table there are approximately 110,000 distinct CDR3 sequences, approximately 95% of which are singletons. The sequence was collected from a human donor with multiple sclerosis. The sequencing sample was made of CD8+ T cells from PBMCs.

The CDR3 DNA reads as TGTGCCAGCAGCCAAACCCTCGGACTAGCGAAGGGGGAGCTGTTTTTT. It is translated as CASSQTLGLAKGELFF. The gene calls are TRBV4-2 and TRBJ2-2; TRBD2 matches 9 bases. V was clipped by 2 bases and J by 8 bases; unmatched bases: 9. This CDR3 has 16 amino acids. Germline assignment: CDR1 LGHNA and CDR2 YNFKEQ.